This entry describes one T cell receptor (beta chain). Its antigen remains unidentified. PCR involved 60 Vbeta and 13 Jbeta primers. Assay used: immunoSEQ multiplex PCR; TCRdb lists only in-frame clones, some missing. Found here are about 160,000 clones, around 74% of them singletons; the top ten hold 2% to 2.5%. This sample was included in a study of cytomegalovirus exposure and HLA in healthy donors. Study-level findings and limits: TCR beta V- and J-gene trimming, according to a later analysis, was linked to a missense DCLRE1C variant. A later analysis associated some 16,000 TCR beta sequences with HLA alleles at a 0.05 false discovery rate. It was reported that TCR beta sequences correctly inferred the HLA-A and HLA-B alleles for most subjects.

This CDR3 contains 14 residues. Germline V gene lookup returns CDR1 MGHRA and CDR2 YSYEKL. After removal of 4 bases from V and 4 bases from J, the junction contained 5 bases not matched to a gene. The chain recombines TRBV4-1 with TRBJ1-2; 8 nucleotides align to TRBD1. The receptor was derived from a female donor in good health and CMV-seronegative. The sequencing sample was made of PBMCs. This CDR3 is CASSPTGASYGYTF. In nucleotides, the CDR3 is TGCGCCAGCAGCCCGACAGGGGCTTCCTATGGCTACACCTTC.